This TCR beta chain is drawn from a study of CXCR4 blockade with PD-1 therapy in pancreatic cancer (dated by TCRdb to the late 2010s). For context, the study as a whole: Multiplex immunohistochemistry and TCRbeta immunosequencing of resected pancreatic ductal adenocarcinoma were combined in the study with ex vivo slice culture in which PD-1 and CXCR4 blockade were tested. To assess intratumoral heterogeneity, two geographically distinct regions from each of roughly six tumors were TCR-sequenced. What the work shows at the level of the full study, not this receptor alone: Only TCRbeta chains were sequenced, so true antigen-specificity overlap of convergent dominant clones remained unconfirmed pending paired alpha-beta single-cell sequencing. A strong correlation was found between the frequency of an amino acid clone and the number of distinct nucleotide rearrangements encoding that clone, which suggests convergent selection driven by common tumor antigens. Tumors showed clonal expansion, with mean productive clonality roughly 0.13 versus 0.045 in healthy blood, but clonality did not correlate with survival.

Using the immunoSEQ Assay at Adaptive Biotechnologies, the researchers immunosequenced TCRbeta CDR3 regions from the extracted DNA. Regarding the original processing steps: To measure the absolute abundance of each unique TCRbeta CDR3, the sequences were collapsed and filtered. Clonality, calculated using only productive in-frame rearrangements, was defined as 1 minus Pielou's evenness. For regional overlap, the top 100 nucleotide rearrangements were followed across paired samples, and the Morisita index was used to compare paired samples against unrelated samples. Convergence of nucleotide rearrangements onto identical amino acid sequences was assessed with the immunoSEQ Rearrangement Details tool. Imported from immuneACCESS, the table was reduced by TCRdb to in-frame sequences with V and J called. These copies leave out some clones; in studies compared against another copy, an unresolved V gene accounts for under half, and the cause of the remainder is not known. V and J calls and clone size are copied from that table; D and trimming were computed from the DNA. This sample has some 3,300 clones in its table, and 50% of those were observed once. Over 15% of the sample is held by the ten biggest clonotypes.

Details on this clone: Its antigen is currently not known. The sample holds no much larger clone one base away, and base qualities are not on file.

There are 14 amino acids in the CDR3, from cysteine to phenylalanine inclusive. CDR3 DNA is the only sequence kept; it has 42 bases, read in frame from the first base. CDR1 and CDR2 (MNHGY, SAAAGT) derive from the germline V gene. V loses 10 bases at its end and J loses 6 bases; junction bases beyond the gene matches: 9. The archived tumor blocks came from patients who had not received neoadjuvant therapy before resection. For the preserved-tissue arm, the study drew on 30 surgical resection samples taken from 24 pancreatic ductal adenocarcinoma patients who had not been treated previously. DNA for the resection arm was extracted from ten 5-micron curls of FFPE tumor cut next to the multiplex immunohistochemistry slide.

The sequence was collected from a human donor with pancreatic ductal adenocarcinoma. The rearranged chain carries TRBV6-8 and TRBJ2-1; the junction holds 10 bases that match TRBD1. Sequencing used tumor tissue. The DNA is TGTGCCACCGCCGGGACAGGGGAAAGCAATGAGCAGTTCTTC. This translates into CATAGTGESNEQFF.